This T cell receptor (beta chain) appears in the sequencing data of a study of CD8+ T cells in alopecia areata. Germline CDR1 and CDR2: SGHDT and YYEEEE. The CDR3 consists of 15 residues. Deletions cut 2 bases from V and 9 bases from J, with 18 bases between. Sequencing relied on a cDNA template that was reverse transcribed from extracted RNA. Method: immunoSEQ multiplex PCR; TCRdb's copy keeps in-frame clones and lacks some. The data hold over 110,000 clones, with 40% to 55% observed a single time. The sample in question was CD4+ T cells sorted from blood, obtained at week 0. This sequence was found in a human donor with alopecia areata. The J gene is TRBJ2-1, the V gene TRBV5-6; the D is unclear. The CDR3 region is CASSFRRLPFGEQFF. CDR3 in DNA: TGTGCCAGCAGCTTTAGACGGCTGCCGTTCGGTGAGCAGTTCTTC.